This T cell receptor beta chain was obtained from a study of radiation and T cells in renal cell carcinoma. Sequencing used immunoSEQ multiplex PCR; TCRdb keeps in-frame clones, though not all of them. Among some 150,000 clones listed, about 88% were seen once. Time point described: blood 4 weeks post-SBRT, at nephrectomy. Treatment meaning: 15 Gy SBRT to primary tumor, nephrectomy 4 weeks later. After SBRT, blood was collected at 2 and 4 weeks, plus baseline. The V gene lost 10 bases and the J gene lost 8 bases, with 20 bases spanning the gap. The CDR3 has 13 residues. Germline V gene data show CDR1 as MNHEY and CDR2 as SMNVEV (reference sequence).

The sequences come from blood, collected from a patient whose treatment included radiotherapy and nephrectomy. This rearrangement joins TRBV27 to TRBJ1-2; a possible D gene is TRBD1 (5 bases). This TCR came from a woman in her fifties or sixties with renal cell carcinoma. The DNA of the CDR3 is TGTGCCACCCCACCTGGGGACCAGGGCGGCTACACCTTC. The encoded protein is CATPPGDQGGYTF.